This TCR beta chain stems from a study of T-cell reconstitution after alpha-beta-depleted transplantation in children. General study points: As was reported, about two months after transplant, alpha-beta T cells came from several hundred expanded graft clones. When one year had passed after transplant, most T-cell counts and diversity came from newly produced T cells. Some patients' high day-60 TCRbeta diversity was attributed to recipient cells surviving conditioning.

The TCRbeta library was prepared with unique molecular identifiers. MiXCR, applied by TCRdb to the PCR reads, yields one record per CDR3 protein. This sample has 55,000 to 85,000 distinct CDR3 sequences, with about 11% found just once. This clonotype was counted many times. Its specificity is unknown. The source was PBMCs, collected before TCRalphabeta/CD19-depleted stem cell transplant. The source is a boy younger than 18 with acute myeloid leukemia, due to receive a stem cell transplant.

The CDR3: CSVEDLSLYGYTF. CDR3 DNA: TGCAGCGTTGAAGATCTTAGCCTCTATGGCTACACCTTC. The chain has TRBV29-1 and TRBJ1-2; unclear D gene. This CDR3 is built from 13 residues. V lost 0 bases and J 4 bases, leaving 9 bases between the germline ends. Germline V lookup: CDR1 SQVTM, CDR2 ANQGSEA.